These 27 T cell receptor beta chains originate from one sample sequenced in a study of identical twins. TCRdb ran MiXCR on the 5' RACE reads and lists one entry per CDR3 protein. The sample gives some 240,000 distinct CDR3 sequences, approximately 8.3% of which show up once; 3% is in the top ten. Another study also made use of these data, one on yellow fever vaccine responses in identical twins.

Material: CD8+ T cells sorted from blood. The receptor set was obtained from a woman between 18 and 30 years old in good health.

This clonotype was found a few times. The chain combines TRBV12-3 or TRBV12-4 with TRBJ1-5; a weak D match, TRBD1 (6 bases). This CDR3 spans 16 amino acids. V was shortened by 5 bases and J by 5 bases, with 19 bases between the two germline ends. The CDR3: CASSAGQKSPHQPQHF. Written as DNA, the CDR3 is TGTGCCAGCAGTGCGGGACAAAAATCCCCTCATCAGCCCCAGCATTTT.

The V gene is TRBV29-1, the J gene TRBJ2-1; the D gene is possibly TRBD1 (5 bases). The ends were cut back, 6 bases at V and 8 bases at J, with 11 bases in the middle. The germline V gene encodes CDR1 SQVTM and CDR2 ANQGSEA. This CDR3 has 11 residues. DNA of the CDR3: TGCAGCGTACCCCAGGGTTATGAGCAGTTCTTC. As protein: CSVPQGYEQFF.

This clonotype appeared many times. The V and J genes are TRBV11-2 and TRBJ1-1; D gene uncertain. V was cut by 3 bases and J by 8 bases, with 16 bases left in between. Per germline, CDR1 SGHAT and CDR2 FQNNGV. This CDR3 comprises 14 residues. CDR3 sequence reads: CASSFIRHPPEAFF. The CDR3 DNA reads TGTGCCAGCAGCTTTATACGACATCCTCCAGAAGCTTTCTTT.

The gene calls are TRBV29-1 and TRBJ1-1; no reliable D call. Germline CDR1 reads SQVTM; CDR2 reads ANQGSEA. V lost 3 bases and J 7 bases, leaving 9 bases between the germline ends. The length of the CDR3 is 11 residues. This CDR3 reads CSVDPGYEAFF. In DNA form, the CDR3 reads TGCAGCGTTGACCCCGGTTATGAAGCTTTCTTT.

In regard to this clonotype: This may arise from a read error, as a much more abundant clone is one base away. The gene calls are TRBV24-1 and TRBJ2-1; D is uncertain. Germline-derived CDR1 and CDR2 are KGHDR and SFDVKD. The germline V and J ends were trimmed by 1 base and 8 bases, with 5 bases remaining between them. The CDR3 length is 12 residues. The CDR3 coding sequence is TGTGCCACCAGTGATTTCCACCATGAGCAGTTCTTC. Amino acids: CATSDFHHEQFF.

The chain is built from TRBV7-9 and TRBJ2-7; D is uncertain. V gave up 5 bases and J gave up 5 bases, with 13 bases separating them. Germline assignment: CDR1 SEHNR and CDR2 FQNEAQ (reference sequence). This CDR3 spans 13 amino acids. CDR3 amino acids: CASSQAVSHEQYF. The DNA of the CDR3 is TGTGCCAGCAGCCAGGCGGTTTCCCACGAGCAGTACTTC.

This clonotype was picked up a small number of times. This chain's CDR3 is CARNRDRSTDTQYF. The CDR3 coding sequence is TGTGCCAGAAACCGGGACCGTAGCACAGATACGCAGTATTTT. This rearrangement joins TRBV2 to TRBJ2-3; D may be TRBD1 or TRBD2 (5 bases each). The CDR3 has 14 amino acids. Germline V gene data show CDR1 as SNHLY and CDR2 as FYNNEI. V was trimmed by 9 bases and J by 0 bases, leaving 13 bases between them.

Note on this clonotype: A much larger clonotype is one base distant, so this may be a read error. The CDR3 ends on some other residue instead of the conserved phenylalanine or tryptophan, so this is likely a read error. V is TRBV5-1 and J is TRBJ2-1; 10 nucleotides line up with TRBD1. Per germline, CDR1 SGHRS and CDR2 YFSETQ. Germline trimming cut 5 bases from V and 8 bases from J; bases unmatched to any gene: 13. The CDR3 runs 16 residues. The CDR3 here is CASSKPGQGYGYEQFS. The CDR3 bases are TGCGCCAGCAGTAAACCGGGACAGGGGTACGGATATGAGCAGTTCTCC.

This chain connects TRBV27 to TRBJ1-6, with D perhaps matching TRBD1 (5 bases). Germline-derived CDR1 and CDR2 are MNHEY and SMNVEV (reference sequence). V was cut by 8 bases and J by 6 bases, with 14 bases left in between. The CDR3 totals 14 residues. CDR3 DNA sequence: TGTGCCAGCGGAAGCCTTGACAGTAATTCACCCCTCCACTTT. Amino acids: CASGSLDSNSPLHF.

This clonotype has a handful of counts. The rearrangement uses TRBV7-2 and TRBJ2-1; D gene ambiguous. Germline assignment: CDR1 SGHTA and CDR2 FQGNSA. The CDR3 totals 13 residues. The ends were cut back, 0 bases at V and 5 bases at J, with 5 bases in the middle. CDR3 in amino acids: CASSLATNNEQFF. CDR3 DNA sequence: TGTGCCAGCAGCTTAGCCACAAACAATGAGCAGTTCTTC.

In DNA, the CDR3 is TGCAGTGTGGAGCGGGAGAACACCGGGGAGCTGTTTTTT. Protein sequence: CSVERENTGELFF. The V gene is TRBV20-1, the J gene TRBJ2-2; 7 bases are a match to TRBD2. Trimming removed 7 bases from V and 1 base from J; junction bases left unmatched: 3. In germline, CDR1 is DFQATT, CDR2 SNEGSKA (reference sequence). The CDR3 runs to 13 residues.

This clonotype came up many times. The V and J genes are TRBV12-3 or TRBV12-4 and TRBJ2-7, with 10 bases lining up with TRBD1. J was trimmed by 4 bases and V by 5 bases; bases with no gene match: 5. The CDR3 loop spans 14 amino acids. CDR3 DNA: TGTGCCAGCAGTACCGGGACAGGGGTGTACGAGCAGTACTTC. It specifies CASSTGTGVYEQYF.

The chain couples TRBV20-1 to TRBJ2-2; 8 bases map to TRBD2. Germline V CDR1 and CDR2: DFQATT, SNEGSKA (reference sequence). Trimming cost V 0 bases and J 3 bases; bases outside gene matches: 3. The length of the CDR3 is 15 residues. CDR3 sequence: CSARDTLADTGELFF. In DNA, the CDR3 is TGCAGTGCTAGAGATACACTAGCGGACACCGGGGAGCTGTTTTTT.

This clonotype appeared a few times. V is TRBV7-2 and J is TRBJ2-5, with 8 positions matching TRBD1. The length of the CDR3 is 14 residues. Trimming at V came to 6 bases and at J to 5 bases, leaving 8 bases not matched to a gene. In germline, CDR1 is SGHTA, CDR2 FQGNSA. As DNA, the CDR3 is TGTGCCAGCAGTAAGGACAGGGCCGGGGAGACCCAGTACTTC. As protein: CASSKDRAGETQYF.

This chain uses TRBV12-3 or TRBV12-4 with TRBJ2-5; D is tentatively TRBD1 or TRBD2 (5 bases each). Trimming took 2 bases from V and 2 from J, leaving 12 bases between them. The CDR3 totals 15 residues. CDR3 sequence reads: CASSLRRGEQETQYF. In nucleotides, the CDR3 is TGTGCCAGCAGTTTACGCCGAGGGGAACAAGAGACCCAGTACTTC.

This clonotype came up many times. This chain joins TRBV20-1 and TRBJ2-3, with D uncertain. Germline CDR1 DFQATT, CDR2 SNEGSKA (reference sequence). CDR3 length: 13 amino acids. The V end was cut by 6 bases, the J end by 2 bases, with 12 bases between. CDR3 in amino acids: CSAKKVNTDTQYF. The CDR3 region has the DNA TGCAGTGCCAAAAAGGTTAACACAGATACGCAGTATTTT.

In regard to this clonotype: At one boundary the junction diverges from the germline segment, which might be a read error. The chain uses TRBV4-3 and TRBJ2-7; TRBD2 is a possible D gene (7 bases). Germline V gene sequence: CDR1 LGHNA, CDR2 YSLEER. This CDR3 is built from 15 residues. CDR3 sequence reads: CASSQDIAGDYEQHF. The CDR3, as DNA: TGCGCCAGCAGCCAAGATATCGCAGGGGACTACGAGCAGCACTTC.

This clonotype was detected a few times. Here the CDR3 DNA reads TGCGCCAGTCAACCGGGACTAGGTAGCAATGAGCAGTTCTTC. Encoded protein: CASQPGLGSNEQFF. The V gene is TRBV4-3, the J gene TRBJ2-1; 8 bases fit TRBD2. Germline lookup yields CDR1 LGHNA and CDR2 YSLEER. CDR3 length equals 14 residues. V lost 9 bases to trimming and J lost 6 bases; unmatched junction nucleotides: 10.

This clonotype was counted ten times or more. The chain carries TRBV5-1 and TRBJ2-5, with 7 bases aligning to TRBD2. Germline lookup yields CDR1 SGHRS and CDR2 YFSETQ. The V and J ends lost 0 bases and 4 bases, in that order; junction bases with no gene match: 6. The CDR3 length is 15 residues. The DNA of the CDR3 is TGCGCCAGCAGCTTGGTTCCCAGCGGGGCAGAGACCCAGTACTTC. Translation: CASSLVPSGAETQYF.

The chain joins TRBV29-1 to TRBJ1-4; 9 bases are shared with TRBD1. V lost 4 bases to trimming and J lost 6 bases; unmatched junction nucleotides: 3. Germline V lookup: CDR1 SQVTM, CDR2 ANQGSEA. The CDR3 is 13 amino acids. The CDR3 is CSVGDRVHEKLFF. The CDR3 coding sequence is TGCAGCGTTGGGGACAGGGTCCATGAAAAACTGTTTTTT.

This clonotype was counted a few times. The chain is built from TRBV2 and TRBJ2-3, with TRBD1 as a possible D gene (5 bases). This CDR3 has 14 residues. CDR1 and CDR2 from the germline V gene are SNHLY and FYNNEI. With 3 bases removed from V and 1 base from J, the gap between germline ends came to 8 bases. As DNA, the CDR3 is TGTGCCAGCAGTGACCAGGGCCGCACAGATACGCAGTATTTT. Its protein product is CASSDQGRTDTQYF.

The chain couples TRBV20-1 to TRBJ2-7; D unclear. The CDR3 is 13 residues long. Germline-derived CDR1 and CDR2 are DFQATT and SNEGSKA (reference sequence). With 2 bases removed from V and 7 bases from J, the gap between germline ends came to 15 bases. CDR3 sequence reads: CSARMGDVGEQYF. CDR3 sequence (DNA): TGCAGTGCTAGAATGGGCGACGTAGGGGAGCAGTACTTC.

The chain uses TRBV24-1 and TRBJ2-3; possible D gene TRBD1, 5 bases. The CDR3 runs to 16 residues. V was trimmed by 5 bases and J by 2 bases, leaving 16 bases between them. Per the germline V gene, CDR1 is KGHDR and CDR2 is SFDVKD. The CDR3 nucleotides are TGTGCCACCAGTGGCCCAAGTCAGGGCAACACAGATACGCAGTATTTT. It specifies CATSGPSQGNTDTQYF.

This clonotype was seen a few times. The rearrangement joins TRBV16 to TRBJ2-1, with 12 bases fitting TRBD1. The CDR3 covers 18 residues. J lost 1 base, V lost 4 bases, and 8 bases had no gene match. The germline V gene has CDR1 KGHSY and CDR2 FQNENV. The CDR3 reads CASSRPEGQGASYNEQFF. DNA of the CDR3: TGTGCCAGCAGCCGCCCGGAGGGACAGGGGGCTTCCTACAATGAGCAGTTCTTC. The full variable domain, rest sourced from reference TRBV16 and TRBJ2-1, is GEEVAQTPKHLVRGEGQKAKLYCAPIKGHSYVFWYQQVLKNEFKFLISFQNENVFDETGMPKERFSAKCLPNSPCSLEIQATKLEDSAVYFCASSRPEGQGASYNEQFFGPGTRLTVL.

This clonotype was observed a few times. The genes are TRBV12-3 or TRBV12-4 and TRBJ1-1; D gene unclear. The CDR3 covers 10 residues. The germline V and J ends were trimmed by 7 bases and 4 bases, with 4 bases remaining between them. CDR3 nucleotides: TGTGCCAGCAAGGGCACTGAAGCTTTCTTT. This encodes CASKGTEAFF.

This clonotype was counted between two and nine times. CDR3 amino acids: CSATRSGAYEQYF. The CDR3, as DNA: TGCAGTGCTACAAGGAGCGGGGCATACGAGCAGTACTTC. The J gene is TRBJ2-7, the V gene TRBV20-1; TRBD2 matches at 7 bases. The CDR3 runs to 13 residues. With V trimmed by 4 bases and J by 4 bases, 7 bases remained unmatched. Germline V gives CDR1 DFQATT, CDR2 SNEGSKA (reference sequence).

This clonotype has more than one count but fewer than ten. The rearrangement uses TRBV9 and TRBJ2-1; D remains ambiguous. Germline CDR1 is SGDLS and CDR2 is YYNGEE. The CDR3 spans 12 residues. V dropped 0 bases and J dropped 7 bases, with 5 bases sitting between them. CDR3 amino acids: CASSVAQNEQFF. Written as DNA, the CDR3 is TGTGCCAGCAGCGTAGCGCAGAATGAGCAGTTCTTC.